This T cell receptor (beta chain) comes out of a study of long-term antiretroviral therapy in people with HIV. The overall study: A decade or so separates the oldest specimens from the later 2015 immediate-ART recommendation.

Germline V gene lookup returns CDR1 SNHLY and CDR2 FYNNEI. Trimming cost V 5 bases and J 5 bases, with 3 bases left between them. The CDR3 spans 10 residues. The libraries were made with immunoSEQ v3.0 at survey level. Only in-frame clones appear in the TCRdb table, and some are missing; sequencing was by immunoSEQ multiplex PCR. Of about 43,000 clones listed, over 90% are singletons. This receptor was identified in a man between 25 and 39 years old with HIV. The V and J genes are TRBV2 and TRBJ1-2; no clear D. The sample in question was unsorted PBMCs, obtained 9 to 9.5 years after starting antiretroviral therapy. The CDR3 sequence is CASSSYGYTF. The CDR3, as DNA: TGTGCCAGCAGTTCGTATGGCTACACCTTC.